This TCR beta chain was recorded in a study of blood T cell repertoires in COVID-19. As for the study in general: From T cells, B-cell-depleted T cells, or PBMCs came the material, which was cDNA or gDNA.

The authors' processing: Reference gene primer amplification gave estimated nucleated cell counts. The data were produced by immunoSEQ multiplex PCR, yet TCRdb's version contains in-frame clones alone and is incomplete. That table furnishes V, J and clone size, whereas the DNA furnished D and trimming. Here the sample spans a few hundred thousand clones, approximately 89% being singletons. The CDR3 extends over 13 amino acids. Germline CDR1 is GTSNPN and CDR2 is SVGIG (reference sequence). The sample was peripheral blood. This clonotype was obtained from a woman aged 35 to 49 who had recovered from COVID-19. The chain joins TRBV30 to TRBJ1-2, with TRBD1 matching over 10 bases. This chain's CDR3 is CACYIGTGDGYTF. CDR3 bases: TGTGCTTGTTATATCGGGACAGGGGATGGCTACACCTTC. Looking up the rest from reference TRBV30 and TRBJ1-2 gives the full variable domain: SQTIHQWPATLVQPVGSPLSLECTVEGTSNPNLYWYRQAAGRGLQLLFYSVGIGQISSEVPQNLSASRPQDRQFILSSKKLLLSDSGFYLCACYIGTGDGYTFGSGTRLTVV.